The 22 T cell receptor beta chains presented below share a single source sample, sequenced in a study of blood T cell repertoires in COVID-19. Sequencing was performed with immunoSEQ multiplex PCR; in TCRdb, only in-frame clones are kept and a portion is missing. The sample contains approximately 210,000 clones, almost 85% of which appear only once. Sequencing input: peripheral blood. These receptor sequences come from a woman aged 40 to 50 with acute or convalescent COVID-19.

The chain uses TRBV7-2 and TRBJ1-1; D might be TRBD1 (5 bases). The CDR3 has 15 residues. Germline assignment: CDR1 SGHTA and CDR2 FQGNSA. V was clipped by 1 base and J by 7 bases, with 16 bases between them. CDR3 bases: TGTGCCAGCAGCTTAGGGGTTGGACGGGACTTTGAAGCTTTCTTT. It yields the protein CASSLGVGRDFEAFF.

This chain connects TRBV7-2 to TRBJ2-7, with 7 bases lining up with TRBD2. The CDR3 extends over 15 amino acids. V gave up 1 base and J gave up 0 bases; unmatched junction bases: 3. Germline assignment: CDR1 SGHTA and CDR2 FQGNSA. The DNA for the CDR3 is TGTGCCAGCAGCTTAGGTCTAGCGGCCTCCTACGAGCAGTACTTC. Translation: CASSLGLAASYEQYF.

The chain is built from TRBV5-1 and TRBJ2-5, with D possibly TRBD1 on 6 matching bases. Looked up from germline, CDR1 is SGHRS and CDR2 is YFSETQ. The CDR3 spans 16 residues. Trimming cost V 4 bases and J 2 bases, with 18 bases left between them. This CDR3 reads CASSPSFGGPQETQYF. The DNA of the CDR3 is TGCGCCAGCAGCCCGTCGTTTGGGGGCCCACAAGAGACCCAGTACTTC.

The V call is TRBV2, the J call TRBJ2-2; a possible D gene is TRBD2 (5 bases). CDR3 length: 14 residues. CDR1 is SNHLY, CDR2 FYNNEI, per germline. V was trimmed by 6 bases and J by 4 bases, leaving 12 bases between them. The CDR3 is CASSVDFATGELFF. CDR3 DNA sequence: TGTGCCAGCAGCGTGGACTTTGCCACCGGGGAGCTGTTTTTT.

This clone came up a few times. The rearrangement joins TRBV2 to TRBJ2-7; the D gene is possibly TRBD2 (6 bases). The CDR3 runs to 14 residues. V was cut by 7 bases and J by 1 base, with 14 bases left in between. Germline assignment: CDR1 SNHLY and CDR2 FYNNEI. The CDR3 loop is CASTEEGWSYEQYF. Here the CDR3 DNA reads TGTGCCAGCACCGAGGAGGGGTGGTCCTACGAGCAGTACTTC.

This chain connects TRBV11-2 to TRBJ2-1, with a weak D call TRBD1 (6 bases). Trimming took 1 base from V and 10 from J, leaving 20 bases between them. The CDR3 spans 16 residues. The germline gives CDR1 SGHAT, CDR2 FQNNGV. The CDR3 region is CASSLVLGAKPLEQFF. The CDR3 coding sequence is TGTGCCAGCAGCTTAGTCCTGGGGGCAAAGCCTTTGGAGCAGTTCTTC.

The chain has TRBV21-1 and TRBJ2-3; TRBD2 is the table's D call and was not checked against the DNA. TRBV21-1 is marked as a pseudogene. This CDR3 is built from 16 residues. In DNA form, the CDR3 reads TGTGCCAGCAGCAAAGCGCGGGCCTGGATCACAGATACGCAGTATTTT. This sequence encodes CASSKARAWITDTQYF.

V gene TRBV2 combines with J gene TRBJ2-7, with 8 nucleotides matching TRBD1. J lost 0 bases, V lost 7 bases, and 8 bases had no gene match. This CDR3 contains 15 residues. Germline V CDR1 and CDR2: SNHLY, FYNNEI. The CDR3 is CASNARTGLSYEQYF. CDR3 nucleotides: TGTGCCAGCAACGCCCGGACAGGGCTCTCCTACGAGCAGTACTTC.

The chain uses TRBV19 and TRBJ2-1; 8 positions agree with TRBD2. This CDR3 is built from 14 residues. The V gene's germline CDR1 is LNHDA and CDR2 SQIVND (reference sequence). Trimming cost V 3 bases and J 7 bases; bases outside gene matches: 5. CDR3 nucleotides: TGTGCCAGTAGTATTCGGGCTAGCGGGAATGAGCAGTTCTTC. Its protein is CASSIRASGNEQFF. Together with reference TRBV19 and TRBJ2-1, the CDR3 gives the full variable domain: DGGITQSPKYLFRKEGQNVTLSCEQNLNHDAMYWYRQDPGQGLRLIYYSQIVNDFQKGDIAEGYSVSREKKESFPLTVTSAQKNPTAFYLCASSIRASGNEQFFGPGTRLTVL.

This chain links TRBV2 with TRBJ2-1; tentative D call: TRBD2 (6 bases). CDR3 length: 13 amino acids. The ends were cut back, 3 bases at V and 6 bases at J, with 9 bases in the middle. Looked up from germline, CDR1 is SNHLY and CDR2 is FYNNEI. As DNA, the CDR3 is TGTGCCAGCAGTGATGGGGGGTCCAATGAGCAGTTCTTC. This codes for CASSDGGSNEQFF.

V usage is TRBV29-1 and J usage is TRBJ2-3; tentatively, D is TRBD2 (6 bases). V lost 6 bases to trimming and J lost 2 bases, with 15 bases between them. The CDR3 consists of 14 residues. The germline gives CDR1 SQVTM, CDR2 ANQGSEA. The CDR3 loop reads CSVGSGDLTDTQYF. DNA of the CDR3: TGCAGCGTGGGTAGCGGAGATCTCACAGATACGCAGTATTTT.

The chain links TRBV7-8 to TRBJ2-7; the match to TRBD1 covers 7 bases. Germline V lookup: CDR1 SGHVS, CDR2 FQNEAQ. V shed 6 bases and J 2 bases; nucleotides not matched to a gene: 4. The CDR3 length is 13 residues. Here the CDR3 reads CASRYTGAYEQYF. CDR3 nucleotides: TGTGCCAGCAGATATACAGGGGCCTACGAGCAGTACTTC. Full variable domain (outside the CDR3, taken from reference TRBV7-8 and TRBJ2-7): GAGVSQSPRYKVAKRGQDVALRCDPISGHVSLFWYQQALGQGPEFLTYFQNEAQLDKSGLPSDRFFAERPEGSVSTLKIQRTQQEDSAVYLCASRYTGAYEQYFGPGTRLTVT.

This sequence joins TRBV9 and TRBJ2-5; D is perhaps TRBD2 (5 bases). This CDR3 spans 16 amino acids. From germline, CDR1 is SGDLS and CDR2 YYNGEE. V lost 0 bases, J lost 3 bases, and 15 bases lay in between. The CDR3 reads CASSVGAAGGKETQYF. In DNA form, the CDR3 reads TGTGCCAGCAGCGTAGGAGCGGCAGGAGGAAAAGAGACCCAGTACTTC.

The J gene is TRBJ1-2, the V gene TRBV6-2 or TRBV6-3; no clear D. This CDR3 is built from 15 residues. CDR1 is MNHEY, CDR2 SVGEGT, per germline. Trimming shortened V by 2 bases and J by 2 bases, and 12 bases separated the two germline ends. DNA of the CDR3: TGTGCCAGCAGTTACGCTCGGGGAGGGAACTATGGCTACACCTTC. Protein product: CASSYARGGNYGYTF.

This clone came up a few times. The chain has TRBV6-2 or TRBV6-3 and TRBJ2-6; 9 bases match TRBD1. Trimming took 3 bases from V and 4 from J; bases not matched to a gene: 10. CDR3 length: 18 residues. Germline V gene data show CDR1 as MNHEY and CDR2 as SVGEGT. This CDR3 reads CASSYLRDRVLGANVLTF. The CDR3 DNA sequence: TGTGCCAGCAGTTATCTCCGGGACAGGGTTCTGGGGGCCAACGTCCTGACTTTC.

This chain links TRBV2 with TRBJ2-7; tentative D call: TRBD2 (7 bases). The germline CDR1 and CDR2 sequences are SNHLY and FYNNEI. The CDR3 loop spans 15 amino acids. V shed 10 bases and J shed 4 bases, with 23 bases lying between them. Written as DNA, the CDR3 is TGTGCCATCCGCGGGGGCAGGACCCGAACATACGAGCAGTACTTC. Amino acids: CAIRGGRTRTYEQYF.

The genes are TRBV5-1 and TRBJ2-7; 10 bases map to TRBD2. The CDR3 is 15 residues long. Germline V gene sequence: CDR1 SGHRS, CDR2 YFSETQ. The V gene end was trimmed by 4 bases and the J gene end by 4 bases; junction bases not matched to a gene: 8. The CDR3 region has the DNA TGCGCCAGCAGCCCAAAAGCGGGGGGGCCGTACGAGCAGTACTTC. Amino acids: CASSPKAGGPYEQYF.

This chain connects TRBV27 to TRBJ2-7; TRBD1 agrees at 9 bases. Unmatched junction bases numbered 4, after V lost 2 bases and J lost 5 bases. Per germline, CDR1 MNHEY and CDR2 SMNVEV (reference sequence). This CDR3 comprises 14 residues. The CDR3 here is CASSLGTGRHEQYF. The CDR3 bases are TGTGCCAGCAGTTTAGGGACAGGGAGACACGAGCAGTACTTC.

This chain joins TRBV6-5 and TRBJ1-2, with 9 bases matching TRBD1. V shed 4 bases and J 1 base; nucleotides not matched to a gene: 7. CDR1 and CDR2 from the germline V gene are MNHEY and SVGAGI. This CDR3 region has 16 residues. In DNA, the CDR3 is TGTGCCAGCAGTTCCTTCGGACAGGGGATTAACTATGGCTACACCTTC. It encodes CASSSFGQGINYGYTF.

V is TRBV3-1 (or the pseudogene TRBV3-2) and J is TRBJ1-2; D not resolved. Germline V gives CDR1 LGHDT, CDR2 YNNKEL (reference sequence). Deletions cut 0 bases from V and 4 bases from J, with 12 bases between. CDR3 length: 15 residues. The CDR3 DNA reads as TGTGCCAGCAGCCAAGATGGGGAGGGAAGCTATGGCTACACCTTC. Translating gives CASSQDGEGSYGYTF.

The chain recombines TRBV6-4 with TRBJ2-1; perhaps TRBD1 as D (6 bases). The germline CDR1 and CDR2 sequences are MRHNA and SNTAGT. Trimming pared 3 bases from V and 5 bases from J, leaving 14 bases between. This CDR3 is 15 amino acids long. Here the CDR3 DNA reads TGTGCCAGCAGTGAGATGAAAGGGGGACACAATGAGCAGTTCTTC. Translated: CASSEMKGGHNEQFF.

The CDR3 is CASRKTSSYEQYF. CDR3 sequence (DNA): TGTGCCAGCAGAAAGACTAGCTCCTACGAGCAGTACTTC. The V and J genes are TRBV12-3 or TRBV12-4 and TRBJ2-7; D is possibly TRBD2 (6 bases). The CDR3 spans 13 residues. V lost 6 bases and J lost 0, with 9 bases in between.